This is a list of T cell receptor beta chains from one sample in a study of blood T cell repertoires in COVID-19. Here immunoSEQ multiplex PCR was the method, and the copy in TCRdb shows in-frame clones only, minus some. The sample yields about 190,000 clones, around 85% seen once. The source material was peripheral blood. All receptors derive from a man aged 80 or over with COVID-19, enrolled during active disease. Each CDR3 is given with its conserved first and last residue. Fields, in order: clone size, D gene, J gene, V gene, CDR3 DNA, CDR3 protein. D genes are given only for firm matches. Not all rows give a size; the values are once, few, many and, for expanded clones, a class.

size: .; D: TRBD1; J: TRBJ1-2; V: TRBV25-1; DNA: TGTGCCAGCAGTGAATCGACAGGGGGGATCGGCTACACCTTC; CDR3: CASSESTGGIGYTF
size: .; D: .; J: TRBJ1-1; V: TRBV18; DNA: TGTGCCAGCTCACCACCACAGGGTAGGTGGACTGAAGCTTTCTTT; CDR3: CASSPPQGRWTEAFF
size: .; D: TRBD2; J: TRBJ2-1; V: TRBV5-1; DNA: TGCGCCAGCAGCAGGAGGACTAGCGGTTACAATGAGCAGTTCTTC; CDR3: CASSRRTSGYNEQFF
size: .; D: .; J: TRBJ2-7; V: TRBV2; DNA: TGTGCCAGCAGTGAAGAGGGGGTGTCTTACGAGCAGTACTTC; CDR3: CASSEEGVSYEQYF
size: .; D: TRBD1; J: TRBJ2-5; V: TRBV7-2; DNA: TGTGCCAGCAGCTTAGGGGGCAGGGGGTCGGAGACCCAGTACTTC; CDR3: CASSLGGRGSETQYF
size: .; D: .; J: TRBJ1-1; V: TRBV18; DNA: TGTGCCAGCTCACCAGGAATAGCCCTAAACACTGAAGCTTTCTTT; CDR3: CASSPGIALNTEAFF
size: .; D: TRBD2; J: TRBJ2-7; V: TRBV5-1; DNA: TGCGCCAGCAGCCGGACTAGCGGGGCGTTAGAGCAGTACTTC; CDR3: CASSRTSGALEQYF
size: .; D: .; J: TRBJ2-5; V: TRBV27; DNA: TGTGCCAGCAGTCCTAAGGACAAAGGGGAGACCCAGTACTTC; CDR3: CASSPKDKGETQYF
size: .; D: TRBD1; J: TRBJ1-5; V: TRBV6-2/TRBV6-3; DNA: TGTGCCAGCAGCCCCGGGACAGGTCCAAAAAGTAGCAATCAGCCCCAGCATTTT; CDR3: CASSPGTGPKSSNQPQHF
size: once; D: TRBD1; J: TRBJ1-2; V: TRBV24-1; DNA: TGTGCCACCAGTGATCGGACAGGGCGCGGCTACACCTTC; CDR3: CATSDRTGRGYTF
size: .; D: .; J: TRBJ1-1; V: TRBV6-6; DNA: TGTGCCAGCAGAAATCCGACGGGGGGAGGTTACACTGAAGCTTTCTTT; CDR3: CASRNPTGGGYTEAFF
size: .; D: TRBD1; J: TRBJ2-3; V: TRBV5-8; DNA: TGTGCCAGCAGCTTCGGGACAGGGGTCAGAGATACGCAGTATTTT; CDR3: CASSFGTGVRDTQYF
size: .; D: TRBD1; J: TRBJ1-2; V: TRBV24-1; DNA: TGTGCCACCAGTGATCCCCGACAGGGGTATGGCTACACCTTC; CDR3: CATSDPRQGYGYTF
size: few; D: .; J: TRBJ1-5; V: TRBV15; DNA: TGTGCCACCAGCACAGGGGTTAATAGCAATCAGCCCCAGCATTTT; CDR3: CATSTGVNSNQPQHF
size: .; D: .; J: TRBJ1-1; V: TRBV19; DNA: TGTGCCAGTAGTATCATTGGCGGGGCCGACGGCCTGGCGAACACTGAAGCTTTCTTT; CDR3: CASSIIGGADGLANTEAFF
size: few; D: TRBD1; J: TRBJ1-1; V: TRBV3-1/TRBV3-2; DNA: TGTGCCAGCAGTGACAGGGGGGACACTGAAGCTTTCTTT; CDR3: CASSDRGDTEAFF
size: .; D: .; J: TRBJ2-3; V: TRBV9; DNA: TGTGCCAGCAGCCCTTTTGCGGGGAGCACAGATACGCAGTATTTT; CDR3: CASSPFAGSTDTQYF
size: .; D: .; J: TRBJ1-1; V: TRBV10-3; DNA: TGTGCCATCAGTGAGTCATTGTCCTACACTGAAGCTTTCTTT; CDR3: CAISESLSYTEAFF
size: few; D: TRBD1; J: TRBJ1-5; V: TRBV4-1; DNA: TGCGCCAGCAGTCCCGGGACAGGGACGGGTAGCAATCAGCCCCAGCATTTT; CDR3: CASSPGTGTGSNQPQHF
size: .; D: TRBD1; J: TRBJ1-6; V: TRBV2; DNA: TGTGCCAGCAGCGGCAGGGGGGATAATTCACCCCTCCACTTT; CDR3: CASSGRGDNSPLHF
size: .; D: .; J: TRBJ1-6; V: TRBV6-5; DNA: TGTGCCAGCAGTACCCATAAGGCCCCAGGTTCACCCCTCCACTTT; CDR3: CASSTHKAPGSPLHF
size: .; D: TRBD1; J: TRBJ1-2; V: TRBV12-3/TRBV12-4; DNA: TGTGCCAGCAGGGACAGGGTAGAAGGCTACACCTTC; CDR3: CASRDRVEGYTF
size: .; D: .; J: TRBJ1-6; V: TRBV6-6; DNA: TGTGCCAGCAGTTTCGGTCGGGACGTACAGGGACCCCTCCACTTT; CDR3: CASSFGRDVQGPLHF
size: .; D: TRBD1; J: TRBJ1-3; V: TRBV10-3; DNA: TGTGCCACCGTGGGACAGGGGGCGGGAAACACCATATATTTT; CDR3: CATVGQGAGNTIYF
size: .; D: TRBD1; J: TRBJ1-2; V: TRBV2; DNA: TGTGCCAGCAGCATAGACGGGACAGGGGACTACACCTTC; CDR3: CASSIDGTGDYTF
size: .; D: TRBD1; J: TRBJ2-2; V: TRBV5-4; DNA: TGTGCCAGCAGCTTGCTAGGGGGCCTAGTCACCGGGGAGCTGTTTTTT; CDR3: CASSLLGGLVTGELFF
size: .; D: .; J: TRBJ1-6; V: TRBV24-1; DNA: TGTGCCACCAGTGATCCGGGGTCACCCCTCCACTTT; CDR3: CATSDPGSPLHF
size: few; D: .; J: TRBJ1-4; V: TRBV7-8; DNA: TGTGCCAGCAGCTCGGACAGAATTAATGAAAAACTGTTTTTT; CDR3: CASSSDRINEKLFF
size: .; D: .; J: TRBJ2-5; V: TRBV3-1/TRBV3-2; DNA: TGTGCCAGCAGCCTTTGCCTAGACAGGCCGTACCAAGAGACCCAGTACTTC; CDR3: CASSLCLDRPYQETQYF
size: .; D: TRBD2; J: TRBJ2-2; V: TRBV11-2; DNA: TGTGCCAGCAGCTTAGACCCACGAGGACTAGCGGGGCCTAACACCGGGGAGCTGTTTTTT; CDR3: CASSLDPRGLAGPNTGELFF
size: few; D: TRBD1; J: TRBJ1-1; V: TRBV4-3; DNA: TGCGCCAGCAGCCAAGATGAGGGGGCGCGTACTGAAGCTTTCTTT; CDR3: CASSQDEGARTEAFF
size: .; D: TRBD1; J: TRBJ2-7; V: TRBV10-1; DNA: TGCGCCAGCACTGTTCCTCCGGGACAGTACTACGAGCAGTACTTC; CDR3: CASTVPPGQYYEQYF
size: .; D: TRBD1; J: TRBJ1-1; V: TRBV11-2; DNA: TGTGCCAGCACCCTTCGGCCGGGACAGGGAGCCACTGAAGCTTTCTTT; CDR3: CASTLRPGQGATEAFF
size: .; D: .; J: TRBJ2-3; V: TRBV4-1; DNA: TGCGCCAGCACCCGAGGCAGGGGGCGGGAGGATACGCAGTATTTT; CDR3: CASTRGRGREDTQYF
size: once; D: .; J: TRBJ2-7; V: TRBV6-2/TRBV6-3; DNA: TGTGCCAGCAGTTTCCTCGCGGGGCAGGATTCCTACGAGCAGTACTTC; CDR3: CASSFLAGQDSYEQYF
size: few; D: TRBD1; J: TRBJ1-6; V: TRBV12-5; DNA: TGTGCTAGTGGCCCCCGGGACAGGGCACCCCTCCACTTT; CDR3: CASGPRDRAPLHF
size: .; D: TRBD1; J: TRBJ1-3; V: TRBV28; DNA: TGTGCCAGCAGCCCAGGGGGCGGAAACACCATATATTTT; CDR3: CASSPGGGNTIYF
size: .; D: TRBD1; J: TRBJ2-7; V: TRBV5-6; DNA: TGTGCCAGCAGCTCGCTCCGGGACAGGGCATACGAGCAGTACTTC; CDR3: CASSSLRDRAYEQYF
size: .; D: .; J: TRBJ2-3; V: TRBV3-1/TRBV3-2; DNA: TGTGCCAGCAGGCGCAGCGACGGAAGCCCCGATACGCAGTATTTT; CDR3: CASRRSDGSPDTQYF
size: .; D: .; J: TRBJ1-2; V: TRBV19; DNA: TGTGCCAGTAGTTTGGGGCAGGAACGAAGATATGGCTACACCTTC; CDR3: CASSLGQERRYGYTF
size: .; D: TRBD1; J: TRBJ2-4; V: TRBV3-1/TRBV3-2; DNA: TGTGCCAGCAGCCACCGGGACAGGGCACAGTACTTC; CDR3: CASSHRDRAQYF
size: .; D: .; J: TRBJ1-3; V: TRBV6-1; DNA: TGTGCCAGCAGTGAAGGGTTGGCCTCTGGAAACACCATATATTTT; CDR3: CASSEGLASGNTIYF
size: once; D: TRBD2; J: TRBJ2-5; V: TRBV2; DNA: TGTGCCAGCAGTGAAAGACTAGCGGGGGGGCGCGAGACCCAGTACTTC; CDR3: CASSERLAGGRETQYF
size: .; D: TRBD1; J: TRBJ1-1; V: TRBV10-3; DNA: TGTGCCATCGGATCGGGACAGGGGGCCGGGAACACTGAAGCTTTCTTT; CDR3: CAIGSGQGAGNTEAFF
size: .; D: TRBD1; J: TRBJ1-2; V: TRBV5-6; DNA: TGTGCCAGCAGCGGCCGGGACAGGGCGGGCGGCTACACCTTC; CDR3: CASSGRDRAGGYTF
size: once; D: .; J: TRBJ1-2; V: TRBV6-5; DNA: TGTGCCAGCAGTTTGCACAGGGAGGGCTATGGCTACACCTTC; CDR3: CASSLHREGYGYTF
size: .; D: .; J: TRBJ1-4; V: TRBV6-4; DNA: TGTGCCAGCAAGCGGGCTGAAAAACTGTTTTTT; CDR3: CASKRAEKLFF
size: .; D: TRBD1; J: TRBJ2-2; V: TRBV9; DNA: TGTGCCAGCAGCCCCCGACAGGGGGCGCATACCGGGGAGCTGTTTTTT; CDR3: CASSPRQGAHTGELFF
size: once; D: .; J: TRBJ1-2; V: TRBV6-5; DNA: TGTGCCAGCAGTAGGACAGAGTATGGCTACACCTTC; CDR3: CASSRTEYGYTF
size: .; D: .; J: TRBJ2-1; V: TRBV4-1; DNA: TGCGCCAGCAGCCAAGGGCCGGGTGGGCAGTTCTTC; CDR3: CASSQGPGGQFF
size: .; D: TRBD1; J: TRBJ2-3; V: TRBV3-1/TRBV3-2; DNA: TGTGCCAGCAGCCAAGCCCGGACAGGGGGAGTAGATACGCAGTATTTT; CDR3: CASSQARTGGVDTQYF
size: .; D: TRBD1; J: TRBJ1-6; V: TRBV6-6; DNA: TGTGCCAGCAGGGGGGCCGGGACAGATCATAATTCACCCCTCCACTTT; CDR3: CASRGAGTDHNSPLHF
size: .; D: TRBD1; J: TRBJ2-2; V: TRBV19; DNA: TGTGCCAGTAGTATAGATCATCGAGGGGGCCTGGAGCTGTTTTTT; CDR3: CASSIDHRGGLELFF
size: .; D: .; J: TRBJ2-3; V: TRBV19; DNA: TGTGCCAGCAGTGGAAGGGGGGGTAGCACAGATACGCAGTATTTT; CDR3: CASSGRGGSTDTQYF
size: .; D: .; J: TRBJ1-1; V: TRBV6-6; DNA: TGTGCCAGCAGTTACGGCCCCACTGAAGCTTTCTTT; CDR3: CASSYGPTEAFF
size: .; D: .; J: TRBJ1-2; V: TRBV18; DNA: TGTGCCAGCTCACCGAATAAGGGGGCTAACTATGGCTACACCTTC; CDR3: CASSPNKGANYGYTF
size: .; D: .; J: TRBJ2-6; V: TRBV4-1; DNA: TGCGCCAGCAGCCAAGGTTCCGCCCTGCGCTCTGGGGCCAACGTCCTGACTTTC; CDR3: CASSQGSALRSGANVLTF
size: once; D: TRBD1; J: TRBJ1-2; V: TRBV3-1/TRBV3-2; DNA: TGTGCCAGCAGCCGGGACAGGGGGTATAACTATGGCTACACCTTC; CDR3: CASSRDRGYNYGYTF
size: .; D: .; J: TRBJ2-1; V: TRBV5-1; DNA: TGCGCCAGCAGCTCTACAGGGTCCAATGAGCAGTTCTTC; CDR3: CASSSTGSNEQFF